Each of the 19 T cell receptor beta chains below was sequenced from the same sample in a study of T cells after yellow fever vaccination. TCRdb called the 5' RACE reads again in MiXCR, with one record for every CDR3 protein. This sample yields about 320,000 distinct CDR3 sequences, of which roughly a tenth are seen a single time; over 3% belongs to the top ten. The sample in question was CD4+ T cells sorted from PBMCs, obtained 45 days after the yellow fever booster vaccination. The receptors derive from a man between 18 and 35 years old who received the YFV17D yellow fever vaccine.

The rearrangement joins TRBV14 to TRBJ2-1; TRBD2 is a possible D gene (6 bases). The germline CDR1 and CDR2 sequences are SGHDN and FVKESK. V was clipped by 3 bases and J by 13 bases, with 19 bases between them. This CDR3 has 14 residues. DNA of the CDR3: TGTGCCAGCAGCCACATCGGGACTTTTGGCCCCCAGTTCTTC. This gives the protein CASSHIGTFGPQFF.

The chain has TRBV4-1 and TRBJ2-3; TRBD2 aligns across 15 bases. The CDR3 sequence is 17 residues long. The junction had 3 bases not matched to a gene; V was cut back by 1 base and J by 4 bases. Germline values: CDR1 MGHRA, CDR2 YSYEKL. CDR3 DNA sequence: TGCGCCAGCAGCCAAGTAGGACTAGCGGGGGGGCCAGATACGCAGTATTTT. This translates into CASSQVGLAGGPDTQYF.

This clonotype has just a few counts. The rearrangement joins TRBV7-6 to TRBJ2-1, with TRBD2 matching 10 bases. V gave up 3 bases and J gave up 9 bases; unmatched junction bases: 11. The CDR3 loop spans 16 amino acids. The germline CDR1 and CDR2 sequences are SGHVS and FNYEAQ. The CDR3, as DNA: TGTGCCAGCAGCTTTGGACTAGCGGTCCTTAGGGGTGAGCAGTTCTTC. It specifies CASSFGLAVLRGEQFF.

This clonotype appeared a few times. The chain carries TRBV6-6 and TRBJ1-2; D is undetermined. This CDR3 has 13 amino acids. V gave up 4 bases and J gave up 3 bases, with 9 bases separating them. Germline CDR1 and CDR2: MNHNY and SVGAGI (reference sequence). Here the CDR3 reads CASSLGADYGYTF. In DNA, the CDR3 is TGTGCCAGCAGTTTAGGTGCTGACTATGGCTACACCTTC.

This sequence joins TRBV9 and TRBJ2-6; TRBD1 is a possible D gene (5 bases). Germline CDR1 SGDLS, CDR2 YYNGEE. The length of the CDR3 is 15 residues. V dropped 2 bases and J dropped 4 bases, with 10 bases sitting between them. The CDR3 loop is CASSVQGNGANVLTF. Written as DNA, the CDR3 is TGTGCCAGCAGCGTTCAGGGAAACGGGGCCAACGTCCTGACTTTC.

This clonotype appeared a few times. This rearrangement joins TRBV6-2 or TRBV6-3 to TRBJ2-5; D unresolved. CDR1 MNHEY and CDR2 SVGEGT come from the germline V gene. With 4 bases removed from V and 1 base from J, the gap between germline ends came to 10 bases. The CDR3 has 14 residues. The CDR3 DNA follows: TGTGCCAGCAGTTCCAGACACCTCCAAGAGACCCAGTACTTC. The encoded protein is CASSSRHLQETQYF.

This clonotype was picked up many times. The CDR3 DNA follows: TGCGCCAGCAGCTCACCCCCCGGGGAGCTGTTTTTT. Amino acids: CASSSPPGELFF. The J gene is TRBJ2-2, the V gene TRBV5-1, with D hard to call. Trimming took off 3 bases at V and 6 bases at J, with 6 bases between the two ends. CDR3 length: 12 amino acids. CDR1 is SGHRS and CDR2 is YFSETQ in the germline V gene.

This clonotype appeared many times. The gene calls are TRBV11-2 and TRBJ2-5; D is possibly TRBD1 (6 bases). CDR3 length equals 15 residues. V was clipped by 4 bases and J by 5 bases, with 17 bases between them. CDR1 SGHAT and CDR2 FQNNGV come from the germline V gene. The CDR3, as DNA: TGTGCCAGCAGCTCACGCAGGGGCTCCCCGGAGACCCAGTACTTC. This encodes CASSSRRGSPETQYF.

This clonotype was recorded a few times. The chain couples TRBV2 to TRBJ2-5; TRBD1 agrees at 8 bases. The germline V gene encodes CDR1 SNHLY and CDR2 FYNNEI. The CDR3 has 15 residues. The trim removed 1 base at V and 1 base at J, leaving 2 bases unmatched. The CDR3 loop reads CASSEGRGPQETQYF. The DNA of the CDR3 is TGTGCCAGCAGTGAAGGCAGGGGGCCCCAAGAGACCCAGTACTTC.

V is TRBV3-1 and J is TRBJ1-2; perhaps TRBD1 as D (5 bases). The CDR3 spans 13 residues. Trimming pared 0 bases from V and 7 bases from J, leaving 9 bases between. Germline CDR1 LGHDT, CDR2 YNNKEL (reference sequence). Here the CDR3 DNA reads TGTGCCAGCAGCCAAGAACTTCAGGGTGGCTACACCTTC. Translating gives CASSQELQGGYTF.

This chain links TRBV4-1 with TRBJ2-6; tentative D call: TRBD1 (6 bases). Trimming pared 5 bases from V and 4 bases from J, leaving 12 bases between. Germline V CDR1 and CDR2: MGHRA, YSYEKL. The CDR3 has 15 residues. Here the CDR3 DNA reads TGCGCCAGCAGCGAGCTGGGGGCGGGGGCCAACGTCCTGACTTTC. It specifies CASSELGAGANVLTF.

This clonotype was counted a few times. A read error may account for a junction end that differs from germline. The CDR3 nucleotides read TGCAGTGCTCGAGACAGGGGGGCTTCACCCCTCCACTTT. This sequence encodes CSARDRGASPLHF. The chain employs TRBV20-1 and TRBJ1-6, with TRBD1 matching 9 bases. The V gene's germline CDR1 is DFQATT and CDR2 SNEGSKA (reference sequence). The CDR3 totals 13 residues.

The sample holds many counts of this clonotype. CDR3 residues: CASSRVPAGSTYEQYF. The CDR3 DNA reads TGTGCCAGCAGCCGCGTCCCGGCAGGCAGCACCTACGAGCAGTACTTC. This sequence joins TRBV7-9 and TRBJ2-7; no clear D gene. Trimming left V 5 bases short and J 2 bases short, with 19 bases between. Germline-derived CDR1 and CDR2 are SEHNR and FQNEAQ (reference sequence). The CDR3 is 16 amino acids.

This clonotype has a handful of counts. This chain connects TRBV6-2 or TRBV6-3 to TRBJ1-5; D not resolved. The CDR3 sequence is 13 residues long. Trimming shortened V by 6 bases and J by 6 bases, and 12 bases separated the two germline ends. Germline CDR1 is MNHEY and CDR2 is SVGEGT. The CDR3 reads CASRLDGVQPQHF. CDR3 nucleotides: TGTGCCAGCAGATTGGACGGGGTTCAGCCCCAGCATTTT.

This clonotype appeared a few times. The rearrangement uses TRBV7-2 and TRBJ1-2, with D perhaps TRBD1 (6 bases). The CDR3 has 16 residues. Looked up from germline, CDR1 is SGHTA and CDR2 is FQGNSA. V gave up 3 bases and J gave up 1 base, with 15 bases separating them. CDR3 coding DNA: TGTGCCAGCAGCTTGGGGGCCACCCATTATAACTATGGCTACACCTTC. Amino acids: CASSLGATHYNYGYTF.

This clonotype has a count of ten or more. CDR3 nucleotide sequence: TGCAGTGCTAGAGATGGGGGACTAGCGGGACACACAGATACGCAGTATTTT. This gives the protein CSARDGGLAGHTDTQYF. V is TRBV20-1 and J is TRBJ2-3; 13 bases fit TRBD2. Unmatched junction bases numbered 5, after V lost 0 bases and J lost 2 bases. This CDR3 is 17 amino acids long. Germline CDR1 is DFQATT and CDR2 is SNEGSKA (reference sequence).

This clonotype was detected a few times. This chain joins TRBV20-1 and TRBJ2-2, with 7 bases aligning to TRBD1. J gave up 4 bases and V 3 bases, and 8 bases lay outside the gene matches. CDR3 length: 15 residues. Germline V lookup: CDR1 DFQATT, CDR2 SNEGSKA (reference sequence). The CDR3 sequence: CSASYRGLFTGELFF. DNA of the CDR3: TGCAGTGCTAGTTACAGGGGCTTATTCACCGGGGAGCTGTTTTTT.

This clonotype has a handful of counts. The V call is TRBV7-2, the J call TRBJ2-5; TRBD1 is a possible D gene (6 bases). The CDR3 runs 14 residues. Germline-derived CDR1 and CDR2 are SGHTA and FQGNSA. V was pared by 5 bases and J by 0 bases, with 10 bases between. The CDR3 protein is CASSPDSYQETQYF. CDR3 DNA: TGTGCCAGCAGCCCGGACAGTTACCAAGAGACCCAGTACTTC.

V usage is TRBV30 and J usage is TRBJ2-5; a weak D match, TRBD2 (5 bases). Trimming pared 3 bases from V and 2 bases from J, leaving 10 bases between. This CDR3 contains 13 residues. Looked up from germline, CDR1 is GTSNPN and CDR2 is SVGIG (reference sequence). DNA of the CDR3: TGTGCCTGGAGGGAGGAGGCGCAAGAGACCCAGTACTTC. The encoded protein is CAWREEAQETQYF.